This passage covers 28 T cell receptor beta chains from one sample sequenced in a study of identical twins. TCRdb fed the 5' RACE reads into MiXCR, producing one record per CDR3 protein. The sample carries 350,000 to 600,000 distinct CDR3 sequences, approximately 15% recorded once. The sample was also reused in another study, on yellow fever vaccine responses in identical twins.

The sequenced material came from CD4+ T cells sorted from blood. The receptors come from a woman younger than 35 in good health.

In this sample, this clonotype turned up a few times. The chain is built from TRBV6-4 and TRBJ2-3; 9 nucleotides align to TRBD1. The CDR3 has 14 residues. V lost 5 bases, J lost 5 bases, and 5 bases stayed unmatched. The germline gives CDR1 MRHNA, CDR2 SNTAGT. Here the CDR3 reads CASSSQGAQDTQYF. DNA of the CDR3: TGTGCCAGCAGTTCACAGGGGGCGCAAGATACGCAGTATTTT.

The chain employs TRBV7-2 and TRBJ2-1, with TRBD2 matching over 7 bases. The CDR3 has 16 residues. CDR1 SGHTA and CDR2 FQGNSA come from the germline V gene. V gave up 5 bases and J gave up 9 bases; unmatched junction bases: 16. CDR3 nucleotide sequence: TGTGCCAGCAGCCGTATGAGCGGGACTGATACGGGTGAGCAGTTCTTC. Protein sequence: CASSRMSGTDTGEQFF. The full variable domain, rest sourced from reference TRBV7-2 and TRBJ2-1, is GAGVSQSPSNKVTEKGKDVELRCDPISGHTALYWYRQSLGQGLEFLIYFQGNSAPDKSGLPSDRFSAERTGGSVSTLTIQRTQQEDSAVYLCASSRMSGTDTGEQFFGPGTRLTVL.

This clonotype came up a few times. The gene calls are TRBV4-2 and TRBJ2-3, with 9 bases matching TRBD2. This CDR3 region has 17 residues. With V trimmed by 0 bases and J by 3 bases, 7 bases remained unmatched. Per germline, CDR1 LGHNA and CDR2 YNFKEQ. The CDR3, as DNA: TGTGCCAGCAGCCAAGATGAGGCGGGGGGGAGGACAGATACGCAGTATTTT. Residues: CASSQDEAGGRTDTQYF.

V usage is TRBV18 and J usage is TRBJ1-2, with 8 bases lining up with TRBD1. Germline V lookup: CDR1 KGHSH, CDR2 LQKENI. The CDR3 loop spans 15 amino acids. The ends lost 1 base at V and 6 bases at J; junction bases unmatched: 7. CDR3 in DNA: TGTGCCAGCTCACCACAAACAGGGGGTGTACATGGCTACACCTTC. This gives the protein CASSPQTGGVHGYTF.

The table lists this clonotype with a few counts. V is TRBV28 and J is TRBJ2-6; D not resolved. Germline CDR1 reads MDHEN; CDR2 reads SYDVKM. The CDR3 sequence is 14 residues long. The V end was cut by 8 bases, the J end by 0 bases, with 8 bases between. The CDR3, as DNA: TGTGCCAGCGCGCCGGACTCTGGGGCCAACGTCCTGACTTTC. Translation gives CASAPDSGANVLTF.

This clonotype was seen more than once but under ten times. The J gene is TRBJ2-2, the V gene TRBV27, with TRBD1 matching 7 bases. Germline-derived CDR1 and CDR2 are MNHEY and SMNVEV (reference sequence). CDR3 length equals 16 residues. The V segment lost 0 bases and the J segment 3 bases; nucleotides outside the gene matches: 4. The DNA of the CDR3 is TGTGCCAGCAGTTTATCGAGGGGGCTGGACACCGGGGAGCTGTTTTTT. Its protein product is CASSLSRGLDTGELFF.

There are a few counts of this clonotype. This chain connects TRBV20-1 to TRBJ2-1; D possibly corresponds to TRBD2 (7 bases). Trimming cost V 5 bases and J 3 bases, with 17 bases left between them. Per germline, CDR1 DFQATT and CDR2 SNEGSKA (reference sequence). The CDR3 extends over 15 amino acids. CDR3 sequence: CSARKGGGLYNEQFF. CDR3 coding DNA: TGCAGTGCTCGGAAAGGGGGGGGACTCTACAATGAGCAGTTCTTC.

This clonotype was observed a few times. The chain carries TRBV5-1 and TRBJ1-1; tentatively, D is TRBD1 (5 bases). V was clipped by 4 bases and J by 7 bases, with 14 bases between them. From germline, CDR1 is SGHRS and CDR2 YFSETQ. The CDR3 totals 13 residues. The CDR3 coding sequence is TGCGCCAGCAGCCCCTCGGGACTCATTGAAGCTTTCTTT. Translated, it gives CASSPSGLIEAFF.

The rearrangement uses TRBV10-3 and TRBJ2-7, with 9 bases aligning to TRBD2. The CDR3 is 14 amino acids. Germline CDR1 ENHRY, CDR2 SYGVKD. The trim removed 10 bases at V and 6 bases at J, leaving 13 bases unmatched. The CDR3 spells CASQTGGGASEQYF. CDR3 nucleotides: TGTGCCAGCCAGACAGGCGGGGGGGCCTCCGAGCAGTACTTC.

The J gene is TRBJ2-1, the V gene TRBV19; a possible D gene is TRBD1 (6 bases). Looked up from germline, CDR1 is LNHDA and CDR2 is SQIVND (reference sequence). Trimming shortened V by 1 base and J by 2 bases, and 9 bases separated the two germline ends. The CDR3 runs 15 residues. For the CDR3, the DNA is TGTGCCAGTAGTATAGGTGGGACAACCTACAATGAGCAGTTCTTC. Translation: CASSIGGTTYNEQFF.

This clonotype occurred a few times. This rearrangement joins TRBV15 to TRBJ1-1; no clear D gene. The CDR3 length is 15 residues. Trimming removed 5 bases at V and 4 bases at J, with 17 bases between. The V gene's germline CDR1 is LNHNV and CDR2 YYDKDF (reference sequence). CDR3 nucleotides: TGTGCCACCAGCCCTCCGAGGGCTTCGGGCACTGAAGCTTTCTTT. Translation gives CATSPPRASGTEAFF.

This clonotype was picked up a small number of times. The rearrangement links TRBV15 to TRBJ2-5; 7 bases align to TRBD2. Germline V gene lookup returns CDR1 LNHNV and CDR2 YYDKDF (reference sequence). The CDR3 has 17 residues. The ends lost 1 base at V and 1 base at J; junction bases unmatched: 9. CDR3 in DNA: TGTGCCACCAGCAGAGGAAGACTAGCCTTCTTCCAAGAGACCCAGTACTTC. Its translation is CATSRGRLAFFQETQYF. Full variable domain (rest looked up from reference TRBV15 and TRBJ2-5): DAMVIQNPRYQVTQFGKPVTLSCSQTLNHNVMYWYQQKSSQAPKLLFHYYDKDFNNEADTPDNFQSRRPNTSFCFLDIRSPGLGDTAMYLCATSRGRLAFFQETQYFGPGTRLLVL.

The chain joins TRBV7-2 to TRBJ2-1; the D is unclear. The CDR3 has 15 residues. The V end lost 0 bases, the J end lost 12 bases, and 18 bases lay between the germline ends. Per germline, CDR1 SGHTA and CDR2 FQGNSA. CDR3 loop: CASSLAGVRLGMQFF. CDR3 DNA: TGTGCCAGCAGCTTAGCCGGCGTTAGGCTAGGAATGCAGTTCTTC.

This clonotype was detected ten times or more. The CDR3 loop is CSARDDPLRTSGRTDTQYF. CDR3 DNA sequence: TGCAGTGCTAGAGATGATCCCCTCCGGACTAGCGGGAGAACGGATACGCAGTATTTT. This rearrangement joins TRBV20-1 to TRBJ2-3, with 13 positions matching TRBD2. V dropped 0 bases and J dropped 6; count of bases not matched to a gene: 15. The CDR3 runs 19 residues. From germline, CDR1 is DFQATT and CDR2 SNEGSKA (reference sequence).

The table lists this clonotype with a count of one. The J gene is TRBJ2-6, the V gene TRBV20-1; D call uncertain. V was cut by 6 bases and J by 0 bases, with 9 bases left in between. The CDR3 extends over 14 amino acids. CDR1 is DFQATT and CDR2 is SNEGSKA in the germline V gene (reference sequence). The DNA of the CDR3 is TGCAGTGCCACCCGGAGCTCTGGGGCCAACGTCCTGACTTTC. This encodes CSATRSSGANVLTF.

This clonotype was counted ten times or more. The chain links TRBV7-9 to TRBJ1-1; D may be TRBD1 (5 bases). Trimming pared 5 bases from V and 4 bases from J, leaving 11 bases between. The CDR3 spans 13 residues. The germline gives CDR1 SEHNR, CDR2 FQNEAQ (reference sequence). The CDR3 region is CASSPSRGTEAFF. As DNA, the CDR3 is TGTGCCAGCAGCCCGAGTAGGGGCACTGAAGCTTTCTTT.

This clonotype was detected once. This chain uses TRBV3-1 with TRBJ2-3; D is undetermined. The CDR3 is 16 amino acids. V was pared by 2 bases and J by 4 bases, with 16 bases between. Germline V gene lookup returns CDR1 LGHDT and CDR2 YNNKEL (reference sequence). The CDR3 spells CASSQLLRTGPDTQYF. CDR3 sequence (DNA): TGTGCCAGCAGCCAACTATTGCGGACCGGGCCAGATACGCAGTATTTT.

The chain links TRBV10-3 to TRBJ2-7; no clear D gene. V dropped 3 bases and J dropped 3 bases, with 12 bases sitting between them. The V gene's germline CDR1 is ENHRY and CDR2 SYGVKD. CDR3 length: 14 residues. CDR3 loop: CAISDNRGVYEQYF. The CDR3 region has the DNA TGTGCCATCAGTGATAATCGTGGGGTCTACGAGCAGTACTTC.

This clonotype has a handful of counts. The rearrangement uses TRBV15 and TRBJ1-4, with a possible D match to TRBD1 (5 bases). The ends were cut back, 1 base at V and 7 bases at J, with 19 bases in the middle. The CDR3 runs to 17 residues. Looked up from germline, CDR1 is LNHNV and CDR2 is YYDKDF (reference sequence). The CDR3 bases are TGTGCCACCAGCAGAGCCCTAAGCAGGGTGGGATTTGAAAAACTGTTTTTT. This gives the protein CATSRALSRVGFEKLFF.

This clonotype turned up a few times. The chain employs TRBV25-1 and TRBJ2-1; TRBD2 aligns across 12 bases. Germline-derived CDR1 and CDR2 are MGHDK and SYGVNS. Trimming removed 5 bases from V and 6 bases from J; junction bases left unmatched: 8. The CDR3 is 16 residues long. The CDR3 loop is CASSFPSSGGANEQFF. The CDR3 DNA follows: TGTGCCAGCAGTTTCCCCTCTAGCGGGGGGGCCAATGAGCAGTTCTTC.

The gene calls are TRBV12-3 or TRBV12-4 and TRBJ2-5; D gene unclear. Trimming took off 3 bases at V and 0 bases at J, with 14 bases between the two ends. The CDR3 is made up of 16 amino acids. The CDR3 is CASSFSAAAHQETQYF. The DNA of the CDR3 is TGTGCCAGCAGTTTCTCGGCTGCCGCTCACCAAGAGACCCAGTACTTC.

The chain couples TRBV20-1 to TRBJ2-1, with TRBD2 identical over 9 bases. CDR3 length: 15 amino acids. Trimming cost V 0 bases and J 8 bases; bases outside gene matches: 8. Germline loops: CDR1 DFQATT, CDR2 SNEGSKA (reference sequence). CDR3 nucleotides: TGCAGTGCTAGAGATGTTGGACTAGCGAGGGATGAGCAGTTCTTC. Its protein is CSARDVGLARDEQFF.

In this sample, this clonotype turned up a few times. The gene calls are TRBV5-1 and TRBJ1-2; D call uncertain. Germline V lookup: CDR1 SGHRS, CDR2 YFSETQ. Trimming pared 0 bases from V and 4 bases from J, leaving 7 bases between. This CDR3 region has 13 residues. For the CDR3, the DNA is TGCGCCAGCAGCTTGGACAGTAGCTATGGCTACACCTTC. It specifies CASSLDSSYGYTF.

This CDR3 is CATSRDRGGGGGETQYF. In DNA, the CDR3 is TGTGCCACCAGCAGAGATCGAGGGGGTGGGGGTGGTGAGACCCAGTACTTC. V is TRBV15 and J is TRBJ2-5; maybe TRBD1 (6 bases). The germline V gene encodes CDR1 LNHNV and CDR2 YYDKDF (reference sequence). This CDR3 comprises 17 residues. Trimming pared 0 bases from V and 5 bases from J, leaving 19 bases between.

CDR3 protein: CAISVGGYNEQFF. The CDR3 DNA reads as TGTGCCATCAGTGTGGGGGGGTACAATGAGCAGTTCTTC. This chain connects TRBV10-3 to TRBJ2-1; TRBD2 aligns across 7 bases. Germline V CDR1 and CDR2: ENHRY, SYGVKD. The CDR3 is 13 amino acids. After removal of 4 bases from V and 4 bases from J, the junction contained 1 base not matched to a gene.

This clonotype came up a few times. This CDR3 is CASSFSLTGTGDIQYF. The CDR3, as DNA: TGTGCCAGCAGCTTCTCCTTGACAGGGACTGGAGACATTCAGTACTTC. The rearrangement links TRBV7-9 to TRBJ2-4; D is possibly TRBD1 (7 bases). CDR3 length: 16 residues. Trimming pared 3 bases from V and 8 bases from J, leaving 20 bases between. Per germline, CDR1 SEHNR and CDR2 FQNEAQ (reference sequence).

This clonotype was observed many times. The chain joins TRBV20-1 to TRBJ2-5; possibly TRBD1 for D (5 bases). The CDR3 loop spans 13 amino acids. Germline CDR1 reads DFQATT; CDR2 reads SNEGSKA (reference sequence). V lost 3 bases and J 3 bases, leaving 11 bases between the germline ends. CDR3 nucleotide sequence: TGCAGTGCTAGCGACAGTGCGAAAGAGACCCAGTACTTC. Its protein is CSASDSAKETQYF.

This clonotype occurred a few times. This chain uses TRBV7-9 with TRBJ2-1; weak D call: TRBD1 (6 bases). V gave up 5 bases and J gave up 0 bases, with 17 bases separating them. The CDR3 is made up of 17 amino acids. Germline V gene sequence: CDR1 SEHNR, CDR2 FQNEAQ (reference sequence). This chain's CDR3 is CASSVGVGGFSYNEQFF. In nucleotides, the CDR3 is TGTGCCAGCAGCGTCGGCGTAGGGGGTTTCTCCTACAATGAGCAGTTCTTC.